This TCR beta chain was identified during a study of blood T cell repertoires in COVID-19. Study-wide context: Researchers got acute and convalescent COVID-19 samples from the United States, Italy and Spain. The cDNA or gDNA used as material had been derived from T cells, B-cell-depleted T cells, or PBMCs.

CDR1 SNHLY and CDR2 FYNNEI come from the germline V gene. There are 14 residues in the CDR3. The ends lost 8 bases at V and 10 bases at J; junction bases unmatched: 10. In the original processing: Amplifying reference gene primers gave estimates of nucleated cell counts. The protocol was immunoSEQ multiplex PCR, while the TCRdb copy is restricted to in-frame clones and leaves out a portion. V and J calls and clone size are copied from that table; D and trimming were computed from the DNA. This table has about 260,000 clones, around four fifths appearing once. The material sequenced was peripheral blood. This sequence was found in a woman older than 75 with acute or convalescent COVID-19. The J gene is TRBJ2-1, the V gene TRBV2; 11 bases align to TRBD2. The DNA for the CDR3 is TGTGCCAGCCTTACTAGCGGGGGAGTAGGGGAGCAGTTCTTC. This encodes CASLTSGGVGEQFF. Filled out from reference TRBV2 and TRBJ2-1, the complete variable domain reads EPEVTQTPSHQVTQMGQEVILRCVPISNHLYFYWYRQILGQKVEFLVSFYNNEISEKSEIFDDQFSVERPDGSNFTLKIRSTKLEDSAMYFCASLTSGGVGEQFFGPGTRLTVL.